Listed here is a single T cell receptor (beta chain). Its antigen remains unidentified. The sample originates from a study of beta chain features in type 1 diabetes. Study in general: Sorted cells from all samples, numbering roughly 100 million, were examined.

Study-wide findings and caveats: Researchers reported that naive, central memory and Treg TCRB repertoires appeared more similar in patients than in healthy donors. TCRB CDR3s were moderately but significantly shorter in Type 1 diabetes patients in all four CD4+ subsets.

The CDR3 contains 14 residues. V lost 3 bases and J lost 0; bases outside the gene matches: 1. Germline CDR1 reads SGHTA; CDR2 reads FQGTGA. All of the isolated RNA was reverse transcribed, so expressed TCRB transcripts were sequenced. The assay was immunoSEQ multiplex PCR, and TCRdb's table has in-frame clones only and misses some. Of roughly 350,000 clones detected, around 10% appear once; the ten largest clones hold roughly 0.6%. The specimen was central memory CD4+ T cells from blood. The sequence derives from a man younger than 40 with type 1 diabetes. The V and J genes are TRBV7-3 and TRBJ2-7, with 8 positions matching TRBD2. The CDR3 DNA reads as TGTGCCAGCAGCTTTAGCGGGAACTCCTACGAGCAGTACTTC. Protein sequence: CASSFSGNSYEQYF.